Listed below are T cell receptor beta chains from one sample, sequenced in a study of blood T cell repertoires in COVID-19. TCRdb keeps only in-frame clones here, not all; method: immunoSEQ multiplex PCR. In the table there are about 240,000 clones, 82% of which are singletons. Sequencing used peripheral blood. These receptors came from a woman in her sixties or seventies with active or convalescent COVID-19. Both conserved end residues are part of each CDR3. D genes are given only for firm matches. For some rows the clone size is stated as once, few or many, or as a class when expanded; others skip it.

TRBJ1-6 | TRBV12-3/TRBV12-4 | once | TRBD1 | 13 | TGTGCCAGCAGTTTCCAACAGGGGTCACCCCTCCACTTT | CASSFQQGSPLHF
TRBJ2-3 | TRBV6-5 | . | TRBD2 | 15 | TGTGCCAGCGCTAGGACTAGCGGCTTAACAGATACGCAGTATTTT | CASARTSGLTDTQYF
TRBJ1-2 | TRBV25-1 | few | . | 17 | TGTGCCAGCAGTGAATATAAGTGGGCAGGAGGGAACTATGGCTACACCTTC | CASSEYKWAGGNYGYTF
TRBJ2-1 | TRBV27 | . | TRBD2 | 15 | TGTGCCAGCAGTTTCCTAGCGGGGGGGTACAATGAGCAGTTCTTC | CASSFLAGGYNEQFF
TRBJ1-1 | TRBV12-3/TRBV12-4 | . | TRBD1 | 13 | TGTGCCAGCAGTCCCACAGGGGTGGCTGAAGCTTTCTTT | CASSPTGVAEAFF
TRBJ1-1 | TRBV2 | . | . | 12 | TGTGCCAGCAGTCCCGAGGCCCTTGAAGCTTTCTTT | CASSPEALEAFF
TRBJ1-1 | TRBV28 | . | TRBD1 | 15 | TGTGCCAGCCGCCGGGACAGGGCCGGCAACACTGAAGCTTTCTTT | CASRRDRAGNTEAFF
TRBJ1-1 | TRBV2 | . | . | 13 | TGTGCCAGCAGTCGAGCCGTGAACACTGAAGCTTTCTTT | CASSRAVNTEAFF
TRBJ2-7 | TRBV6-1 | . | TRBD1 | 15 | TGTGCCAGCAGTGAACCAAGGACAGGTCCATACGAGCAGTACTTC | CASSEPRTGPYEQYF
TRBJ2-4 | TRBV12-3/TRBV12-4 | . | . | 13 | TGTGCCAGCAGTCCTGCCCCGCGGGATCCACAGTACTTC | CASSPAPRDPQYF
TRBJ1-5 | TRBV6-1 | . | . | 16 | TGTGCCAGCAGTGGAGATGGTAGGGGGTTAGGGCAGCCCCAGCATTTT | CASSGDGRGLGQPQHF
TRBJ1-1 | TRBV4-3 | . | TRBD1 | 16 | TGCGCCAGCAGCCAGGGACAGGGGGCCGTGAACACTGAAGCTTTCTTT | CASSQGQGAVNTEAFF
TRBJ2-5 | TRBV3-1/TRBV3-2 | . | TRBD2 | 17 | TGTGCCAGCAGCCTCACCACGACTAGCGGGGGGGAAGAGACCCAGTACTTC | CASSLTTTSGGEETQYF
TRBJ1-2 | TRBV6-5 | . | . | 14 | TGTGCCAGCAGCCGCTTACTGGTGTTCGATGGCTACACCTTC | CASSRLLVFDGYTF
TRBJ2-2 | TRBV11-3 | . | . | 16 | TGTGCCAGCAGCCACGGACTTACCTCGAACACCGGGGAGCTGTTTTTT | CASSHGLTSNTGELFF
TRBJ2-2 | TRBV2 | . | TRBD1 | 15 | TGTGCCAGCACCCCAGGGGACAGGGACACCGGGGAGCTGTTTTTT | CASTPGDRDTGELFF
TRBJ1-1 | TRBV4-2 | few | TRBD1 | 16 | TGTGCCAGCAGCCAAGAAAACAGGGGGCTGGGAGCTGAAGCTTTCTTT | CASSQENRGLGAEAFF
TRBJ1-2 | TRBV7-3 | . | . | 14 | TGTGCCAGCAGCCCCGGACAGCGGAGTGGGGGCTACACCTTC | CASSPGQRSGGYTF
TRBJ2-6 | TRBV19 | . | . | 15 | TGTGCCAGTAGTATAGACAAGCCTGGGGCCAACGTCCTGACTTTC | CASSIDKPGANVLTF
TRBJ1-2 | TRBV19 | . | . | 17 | TGTGCCAGTAGCCTCGACGCACGAGGCCTTCAAAATTATGGCTACACCTTC | CASSLDARGLQNYGYTF
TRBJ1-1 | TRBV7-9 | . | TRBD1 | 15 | TGTGCCAGCAGCCGGACAGGGGGAATTGTCACTGAAGCTTTCTTT | CASSRTGGIVTEAFF
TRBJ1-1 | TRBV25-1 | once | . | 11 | TGTGCCAGCAGTGAATCTCCCCGGGCTTTCTTT | CASSESPRAFF
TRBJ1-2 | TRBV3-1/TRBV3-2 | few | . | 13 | TGTGCCAGCAGCCAAGAAGGCGGGGAAGGCTACACCTTC | CASSQEGGEGYTF
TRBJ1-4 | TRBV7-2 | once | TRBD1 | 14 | TGTGCCAGCAGCTTATCAGGGGGGTATGAAAAACTGTTTTTT | CASSLSGGYEKLFF
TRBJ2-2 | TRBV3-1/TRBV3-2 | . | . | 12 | TGTGCCAGCAGCCACCCGACCGGGGAGCTGTTTTTT | CASSHPTGELFF
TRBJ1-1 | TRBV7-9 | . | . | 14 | TGTGCCACGGCCCACAGGTCCTCGAACACTGAAGCTTTCTTT | CATAHRSSNTEAFF
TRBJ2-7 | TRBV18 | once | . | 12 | TGTGCCAGCTCACCCGACTACTTAGAGCAGTACTTC | CASSPDYLEQYF
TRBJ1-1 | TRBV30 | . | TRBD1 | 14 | TGTGCCTGGAGCGCCGGGACAGGGAACACTGAAGCTTTCTTT | CAWSAGTGNTEAFF
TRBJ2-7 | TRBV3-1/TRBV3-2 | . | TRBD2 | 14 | TGTGCCAGCAGCCTCTCGGGGGGGCGCTACGAGCAGTACTTC | CASSLSGGRYEQYF